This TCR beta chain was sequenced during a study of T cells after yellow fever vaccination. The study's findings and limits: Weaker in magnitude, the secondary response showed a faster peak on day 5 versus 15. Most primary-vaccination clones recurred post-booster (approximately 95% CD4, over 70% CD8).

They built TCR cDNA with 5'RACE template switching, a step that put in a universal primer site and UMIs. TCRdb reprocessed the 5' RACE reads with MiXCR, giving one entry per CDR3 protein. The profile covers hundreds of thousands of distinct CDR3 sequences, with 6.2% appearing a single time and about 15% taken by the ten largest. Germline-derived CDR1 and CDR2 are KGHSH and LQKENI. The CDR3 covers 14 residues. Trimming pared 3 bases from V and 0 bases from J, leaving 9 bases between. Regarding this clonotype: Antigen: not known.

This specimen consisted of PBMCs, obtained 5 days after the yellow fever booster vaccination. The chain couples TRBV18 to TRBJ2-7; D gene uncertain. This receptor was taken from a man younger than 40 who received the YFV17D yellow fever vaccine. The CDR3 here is CASSPRTSSYEQYF. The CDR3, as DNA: TGTGCCAGCTCACCCAGGACCAGCTCCTACGAGCAGTACTTC.